These T cell receptor beta chains were read from a single sample in a study of shared clonotypes between healthy human individuals. The table came from immunoSEQ multiplex PCR; TCRdb's copy has only in-frame clones and leaves some out. Of 650,000 to 800,000 clones listed, around 92% are singletons. The sequencing input was naive CD8+ T cells sorted from blood. These receptors were taken from a man younger than 40 in good health. The CDR3 runs from the conserved cysteine through the conserved F or W. D genes are given only for firm matches. Not every row has a clone size; where given, it reads once, few, many or a size class.

D,size,V,J,CDR3,DNA
TRBD1,NA,TRBV29-1,TRBJ2-7,CSGGTGYEQYF,TGCAGCGGGGGGACAGGCTACGAGCAGTACTTC
NA,NA,TRBV2,TRBJ2-7,CASSPSHLAPSSYEQYF,TGTGCCAGCAGTCCATCCCACCTAGCGCCGAGCTCCTACGAGCAGTACTTC
TRBD2,NA,TRBV29-1,TRBJ2-1,CSVALAGTNEQFF,TGCAGCGTTGCCCTAGCGGGGACCAATGAGCAGTTCTTC
TRBD2,NA,TRBV28,TRBJ2-1,CASSSIIAGGGDEQFF,TGTGCCAGCAGTTCCATAATAGCGGGAGGGGGCGATGAGCAGTTCTTC
TRBD2,NA,TRBV27,TRBJ2-7,CASSRTSGAFYEQYF,TGTGCCAGCAGTCGGACTAGCGGGGCATTCTACGAGCAGTACTTC
TRBD1,once,TRBV28,TRBJ2-5,CASSFRDRVETQYF,TGTGCCAGCAGTTTCCGGGACAGGGTTGAGACCCAGTACTTC
NA,few,TRBV28,TRBJ2-1,CASSDNEQFF,TGTGCCAGCAGTGACAATGAGCAGTTCTTC
TRBD2,NA,TRBV29-1,TRBJ2-3,CSVEWSGEGTDTQYF,TGCAGCGTTGAATGGTCGGGGGAGGGGACAGATACGCAGTATTTT
TRBD2,NA,TRBV10-3,TRBJ2-7,CAISEPGLAENYEQYF,TGTGCCATCAGCGAACCAGGGCTAGCGGAAAACTACGAGCAGTACTTC
NA,NA,TRBV30,TRBJ1-3,CAWSVPPRMSGNTIYF,TGTGCCTGGAGTGTACCCCCCCGGATGTCTGGAAACACCATATATTTT
TRBD2,NA,TRBV19,TRBJ2-7,CASSITSGEKTYEQYF,TGTGCCAGTAGTATAACTAGCGGCGAAAAGACCTACGAGCAGTACTTC
NA,NA,TRBV28,TRBJ2-1,CASRAGSAYNEQFF,TGTGCCAGCAGGGCAGGGAGTGCCTACAATGAGCAGTTCTTC
NA,many,TRBV18,TRBJ1-1,CASSPDGWTEAFF,TGTGCCAGCTCACCGGACGGGTGGACTGAAGCTTTCTTT
NA,NA,TRBV6-5,TRBJ2-2,CASSPPPSGELFF,TGTGCCAGCAGTCCCCCCCCTAGCGGGGAGCTGTTTTTT
NA,NA,TRBV5-4,TRBJ2-7,CASSSMVSYEQYF,TGTGCCAGCAGCTCCATGGTGTCCTACGAGCAGTACTTC
NA,NA,TRBV7-9,TRBJ2-3,CAIDPRDTQYF,TGTGCCATCGACCCCAGGGATACGCAGTATTTT
TRBD1,NA,TRBV15,TRBJ2-7,CATSSTPGQKPREQYF,TGTGCCACCAGCAGCACTCCGGGACAGAAGCCTCGCGAGCAGTACTTC
NA,NA,TRBV4-1,TRBJ2-1,CASSRAGDVGDEQFF,TGCGCCAGCAGCCGCGCCGGGGATGTGGGCGATGAGCAGTTCTTC
TRBD2,NA,TRBV7-2,TRBJ2-4,CASSARLAGGPATKNIQYF,TGTGCCAGCAGCGCCCGACTAGCGGGAGGGCCGGCAACCAAAAACATTCAGTACTTC
TRBD2,NA,TRBV25-1,TRBJ2-7,CASSEGLAFTRYF,TGTGCCAGCAGTGAGGGACTAGCATTTACACGGTACTTC
NA,few,TRBV2,TRBJ2-7,CASRLYEQYF,TGTGCCAGCAGATTGTACGAGCAGTACTTC